This T cell receptor (beta chain) was recovered during a study of T cells in Graves' hyperthyroidism and ophthalmopathy. Germline loops: CDR1 DFQATT, CDR2 SNEGSKA (reference sequence). J lost 5 bases, V lost 5 bases, and 11 bases had no gene match. The CDR3 has 14 amino acids. Findings and limits, study-wide: Most clonotypes expanded in the thyroid (above 0.001) were also present in blood.

Amplified TCR beta CDR3 regions derived from RNA transcripts. The primer set for the first-round RT-PCR of the TCR CDR3 was HTBI. TCRdb independently ran MiXCR on the multiplex PCR reads; one entry per CDR3 protein. Counted here are some 350,000 distinct CDR3 sequences, approximately 19% occurring once; the ten biggest clones make up 3% to 4%. Regarding this clonotype: Its antigen remains unknown.

This chain links TRBV20-1 with TRBJ2-5; 7 bases are shared with TRBD1. This TCR derives from a young woman with Graves' hyperthyroidism. The sequencing input was blood. The CDR3 protein is CSAPETGLGETQYF. In nucleotides, the CDR3 is TGCAGTGCTCCAGAGACAGGGTTAGGGGAGACCCAGTACTTC.